The table lists the clone carrying this T cell receptor beta chain with a count of one. The antigen is undetermined. This sample is part of a study of cytomegalovirus exposure and HLA in healthy donors. This PCR relied on a set of 60 Vbeta primers and 13 Jbeta primers. Sequencing used immunoSEQ multiplex PCR; TCRdb keeps in-frame clones, though not all of them. The sample yields about 93,000 clones, 70% to 85% seen once. Overall study results and limits: Some V segments, TRBV6-2 and TRBV6-3 among them, were indistinguishable and were therefore excluded. Most subjects had HLA-A and HLA-B alleles reportedly predicted accurately by TCR beta sequences.

The germline CDR1 and CDR2 sequences are MNHNS and SASEGT. Trimming left V 3 bases short and J 2 bases short, with 6 bases between. CDR3 length equals 13 residues. The sequence was collected from a man in his fifties or sixties in good health and CMV-seronegative. The chain uses TRBV6-1 and TRBJ2-3, with unresolved D. The sample was PBMCs. The CDR3 coding sequence is TGTGCCAGCAGTGAGTTTCTCACAGATACGCAGTATTTT. It codes for CASSEFLTDTQYF.